This T cell receptor beta chain was identified during a study of cytomegalovirus exposure and HLA in healthy donors. Study details: The roughly 130 validation repertoires used the same platform as the 600 to 750 first-cohort repertoires (as reported by a later analysis).

Generated by immunoSEQ multiplex PCR, the TCRdb table keeps only in-frame clones and is missing some. In the table there are some 170,000 clones, around 87% of which are singletons. This clone was seen more than once but under ten times. The target antigen is unknown. Separation from the approximately 720-subject first cohort characterized the 120-subject validation cohort, to which the donors belonged. Broader study findings: Altogether, 160 or so TCR beta chains were recorded as cytomegalovirus-associated.

This CDR3 spans 15 amino acids. Trimming removed 0 bases from V and 4 bases from J; junction bases left unmatched: 5. From germline, CDR1 is SGHTA and CDR2 FQGNSA. The TCR originated in a woman in her thirties in good health and CMV-seronegative. Sequencing was done on a sample of PBMCs. The rearrangement uses TRBV7-2 and TRBJ2-5; 7 positions match TRBD2. In DNA, the CDR3 is TGTGCCAGCAGCTTAGCGGGGGGGATCGGAGAGACCCAGTACTTC. Its translation: CASSLAGGIGETQYF.